The 28 T cell receptor beta chains reported below all come from one sample, sequenced in a study of regulatory T cells in long-lasting Graves disease. Time point specified: newly diagnosed GD, antithyroid drugs for less than 3 months. Isolated PBMC RNA provided the starting material for the TCR library. In building TCR beta libraries, iRepertoire HTBI primers were used together with Arm-PCR of CDR3 regions. TCRdb analysed the multiplex PCR reads with MiXCR anew, one entry per CDR3 protein. The sample shows about 440,000 distinct CDR3 sequences, under 15% of them seen only once. The sample was also reused in another study, on T cells in Graves' hyperthyroidism and ophthalmopathy.

Sequenced here: peripheral blood mononuclear cells (PBMCs), sampled at new diagnosis, from a patient treated with antithyroid drugs. All receptors come from a woman aged 25 to 39 with Graves disease.

This clonotype occurred many times. V is TRBV3-1 and J is TRBJ2-5; 8 positions match TRBD1. Germline CDR1 and CDR2: LGHDT and YNNKEL (reference sequence). V was clipped by 0 bases and J by 4 bases; unmatched bases: 7. This CDR3 is built from 16 residues. The CDR3 is CASSQDRPTGVETQYF. CDR3 DNA: TGTGCCAGCAGCCAAGACCGCCCGACAGGGGTAGAGACCCAGTACTTC.

The chain carries TRBV24-1 and TRBJ2-1; 11 bases fit TRBD2. V was pared by 3 bases and J by 4 bases, with 7 bases of the junction left unmatched. Germline loops: CDR1 KGHDR, CDR2 SFDVKD. The CDR3 covers 17 residues. In nucleotides, the CDR3 is TGTGCCACCAGTGATACACCGGGACTAGCGGCATACAATGAGCAGTTCTTC. Amino acid sequence: CATSDTPGLAAYNEQFF.

This rearrangement joins TRBV28 to TRBJ2-1, with TRBD2 matching over 15 bases. The CDR3 covers 17 residues. Germline V gene data show CDR1 as MDHEN and CDR2 as SYDVKM. V was clipped by 4 bases and J by 7 bases; unmatched bases: 8. The CDR3 region has the DNA TGTGCCAGCAGTTCATCACCGGGACTAGCGGGAGGTAATGAGCAGTTCTTC. This encodes CASSSSPGLAGGNEQFF.

This clonotype was seen a handful of times. V gene TRBV4-1 combines with J gene TRBJ2-7; TRBD1 is a possible D gene (6 bases). V was cut by 0 bases and J by 4 bases, with 13 bases left in between. This CDR3 is 15 amino acids long. Germline V gene sequence: CDR1 MGHRA, CDR2 YSYEKL. The CDR3 loop is CASSQDGWGPYEQYF. CDR3 coding DNA: TGCGCCAGCAGCCAAGATGGCTGGGGGCCATACGAGCAGTACTTC.

The chain uses TRBV9 and TRBJ1-2, with 8 positions matching TRBD1. Losses at the gene ends were 0 bases for V and 6 bases for J; bases not matched to a gene: 13. This CDR3 is built from 17 residues. Germline V lookup: CDR1 SGDLS, CDR2 YYNGEE. CDR3 coding DNA: TGTGCCAGCAGCGTAGCTTTAGGACAGGGAAAGCTCGATGGCTACACCTTC. This encodes CASSVALGQGKLDGYTF.

The chain uses TRBV5-1 and TRBJ1-3; no clear D. The V and J ends lost 1 base and 0 bases respectively, with 11 bases between them. The germline CDR1 and CDR2 sequences are SGHRS and YFSETQ. This CDR3 region has 16 residues. The CDR3 spells CASSLSPVFSGNTIYF. CDR3 DNA: TGCGCCAGCAGCTTGTCACCGGTCTTCTCTGGAAACACCATATATTTT.

This clonotype was picked up many times. The DNA for the CDR3 is TGTGCCAGCAGCGTAGGTGACAGGGTCCCCAATGAGCAGTTCTTC. Residues: CASSVGDRVPNEQFF. J is TRBJ2-1 and V is TRBV9; 7 positions agree with TRBD1. The ends lost 0 bases at V and 6 bases at J; junction bases unmatched: 6. Germline lookup yields CDR1 SGDLS and CDR2 YYNGEE. There are 15 residues in the CDR3.

This clonotype was observed a few times. This chain connects TRBV29-1 to TRBJ2-1, with D perhaps TRBD1 (5 bases). The germline CDR1 and CDR2 sequences are SQVTM and ANQGSEA. V lost 7 bases, J lost 2 bases, and 15 bases lay in between. The CDR3 covers 14 residues. For the CDR3, the DNA is TGCAGCGACTCCGCTACAGGCACCTACAATGAGCAGTTCTTC. Translating gives CSDSATGTYNEQFF.

The V and J genes are TRBV3-1 and TRBJ2-5, with D unresolved. The CDR3 totals 15 residues. The germline V and J ends were trimmed by 4 bases and 5 bases, with 17 bases remaining between them. Per germline, CDR1 LGHDT and CDR2 YNNKEL (reference sequence). Here the CDR3 DNA reads TGTGCCAGCAGCCCCACCTTAGGGCGGCGGGAGACCCAGTACTTC. The encoded protein is CASSPTLGRRETQYF.

This clonotype was counted at least ten times. The rearrangement joins TRBV10-3 to TRBJ2-1; 8 positions agree with TRBD2. CDR1 and CDR2 from the germline V gene are ENHRY and SYGVKD. V was clipped by 4 bases and J by 9 bases; unmatched bases: 14. This CDR3 spans 16 amino acids. The CDR3 sequence: CAISVSSGSLTPEQFF. In nucleotides, the CDR3 is TGTGCCATCAGTGTGTCTAGCGGGTCACTAACCCCTGAGCAGTTCTTC.

The chain employs TRBV6-1 and TRBJ2-1; 14 bases align to TRBD2. The tail of the sequence fits TRBJ2-5 better, so the J call may be wrong. The germline V gene encodes CDR1 MNHNS and CDR2 SASEGT. This CDR3 has 16 residues. For the CDR3, the DNA is TGTGCCAGCAGAGGACTAGCGGGAGGACTTAAAGAGACCCAGTACTTC. Its protein product is CASRGLAGGLKETQYF.

This chain joins TRBV20-1 and TRBJ2-5; the match to TRBD2 covers 10 bases. The end of the DNA aligns better with TRBJ2-1, so the J call may be wrong. Germline loops: CDR1 DFQATT, CDR2 SNEGSKA (reference sequence). The CDR3 runs to 13 residues. CDR3 nucleotides: TGCAGTGCTAGCCCTCTAGCGGGAGCTGAGCAGTTCTTC. The encoded protein is CSASPLAGAEQFF.

This clonotype was picked up many times. The genes are TRBV6-2 or TRBV6-3 and TRBJ2-1, with 9 positions matching TRBD1. The junction had 11 bases not matched to a gene; V was cut back by 5 bases and J by 6 bases. CDR1 is MNHEY, CDR2 SVGEGT, per germline. The CDR3 is 16 residues long. The CDR3 bases are TGTGCCAGCAGTCGCGGGACAGGGTCGGGGTTCAATGAGCAGTTCTTC. Translation: CASSRGTGSGFNEQFF.

The gene calls are TRBV4-1 and TRBJ2-4; 7 bases match TRBD1. With 6 bases clipped from V and 7 bases from J, the junction kept 6 bases outside the gene matches. Germline CDR1 and CDR2: MGHRA and YSYEKL. This CDR3 has 13 amino acids. CDR3 nucleotides: TGCGCCAGCAGTTACACAGGGGAGAACATTCAGTACTTC. It yields the protein CASSYTGENIQYF.

In this sample, this clonotype turned up once. This rearrangement joins TRBV7-3 to TRBJ2-2; D call uncertain. The V gene lost 6 bases and the J gene lost 7 bases, with 6 bases spanning the gap. CDR3 length: 11 amino acids. CDR1 and CDR2 (germline): SGHTA, FQGTGA. Here the CDR3 reads CASSYVGELFF. For the CDR3, the DNA is TGTGCCAGCAGTTATGTCGGGGAGCTGTTTTTT. Supplemented by reference TRBV7-3 and TRBJ2-2, the full variable domain reads GAGVSQTPSNKVTEKGKYVELRCDPISGHTALYWYRQSLGQGPEFLIYFQGTGAADDSGLPNDRFFAVRPEGSVSTLKIQRTERGDSAVYLCASSYVGELFFGEGSRLTVL.

Ten or more counts support this clonotype. This chain links TRBV29-1 with TRBJ2-1; 12 bases fit TRBD1. The CDR3 is made up of 16 amino acids. V trimming: 3 bases; J trimming: 10 bases; junction bases outside the gene matches: 13. Germline CDR1 SQVTM, CDR2 ANQGSEA. This chain's CDR3 is CSVDGDMGQGAPEQFF. The CDR3 DNA reads TGCAGCGTTGATGGTGACATGGGACAGGGGGCTCCGGAGCAGTTCTTC.

This clonotype was counted at least ten times. The chain uses TRBV30 and TRBJ2-5; D might be TRBD1 or TRBD2, each matching 5 bases. V lost 3 bases, J lost 9 bases, and 14 bases lay in between. Germline CDR1 is GTSNPN and CDR2 is SVGIG (reference sequence). This CDR3 is built from 12 residues. CDR3 sequence reads: CAWRSGIRAQYF. The CDR3, as DNA: TGTGCCTGGAGGAGCGGAATCAGGGCCCAGTACTTC.

This clonotype was observed a handful of times. One junction end does not reproduce the germline sequence, and a read error may be involved. This chain connects TRBV24-1 to TRBJ2-3; D is undetermined. CDR3 size: 12 residues. CDR1 is KGHDR, CDR2 SFDVKD, per germline. Here the CDR3 reads CAASARPDTQYF. CDR3 sequence (DNA): TGTGCCGCCAGTGCGAGACCAGATACGCAGTATTTT.

The rearrangement joins TRBV25-1 to TRBJ1-1; TRBD1 matches at 8 bases. Germline V lookup: CDR1 MGHDK, CDR2 SYGVNS. The CDR3 contains 12 residues. The CDR3: CVSDRGEDEAFF. CDR3 coding DNA: TGTGTCTCCGACAGGGGAGAGGATGAAGCTTTCTTT. The whole variable domain, remainder taken from reference TRBV25-1 and TRBJ1-1, is EADIYQTPRYLVIGTGKKITLECSQTMGHDKMYWYQQDPGMELHLIHYSYGVNSTEKGDLSSESTVSRIRTEHFPLTLESARPSHTSQYLCVSDRGEDEAFFGQGTRLTVV.

This clonotype was counted at least ten times. The chain links TRBV11-2 to TRBJ2-3, with 7 nucleotides matching TRBD1. Germline V gene data show CDR1 as SGHAT and CDR2 as FQNNGV. V was clipped by 2 bases and J by 3 bases; unmatched bases: 11. The CDR3 is 17 residues long. DNA of the CDR3: TGTGCCAGCAGCTTATTGGTTGGGACAGAATTAACAGATACGCAGTATTTT. This gives the protein CASSLLVGTELTDTQYF. Full variable domain (remainder filled in from reference TRBV11-2 and TRBJ2-3): EAGVAQSPRYKIIEKRQSVAFWCNPISGHATLYWYQQILGQGPKLLIQFQNNGVVDDSQLPKDRFSAERLKGVDSTLKIQPAKLEDSAVYLCASSLLVGTELTDTQYFGPGTRLTVL.

At least ten counts were recorded for this clonotype. The genes are TRBV28 and TRBJ2-1; 9 nucleotides match TRBD2. The CDR3 is 14 amino acids. Germline assignment: CDR1 MDHEN and CDR2 SYDVKM. V gave up 5 bases and J gave up 8 bases; unmatched junction bases: 7. The CDR3 spells CASSPGTSMHEQFF. CDR3 nucleotide sequence: TGTGCCAGCAGTCCCGGGACTAGCATGCATGAGCAGTTCTTC.

This clonotype was picked up many times. The chain employs TRBV12-3 or TRBV12-4 and TRBJ2-7, with D perhaps matching TRBD1 (6 bases). The CDR3 is 17 residues long. Trimming pared 0 bases from V and 3 bases from J, leaving 18 bases between. CDR3 sequence reads: CASSLAALGTPLYEQYF. CDR3 in DNA: TGTGCCAGCAGTTTAGCGGCCTTGGGGACACCACTCTACGAGCAGTACTTC.

The table lists this clonotype with many counts. V usage is TRBV11-3 and J usage is TRBJ2-5; a possible D gene is TRBD1 (5 bases). This CDR3 is 13 amino acids long. Per germline, CDR1 SGHNT and CDR2 YENEEA. V lost 2 bases, J lost 5 bases, and 9 bases lay in between. CDR3 sequence reads: CASSLIGAETQYF. The CDR3 bases are TGTGCCAGCAGCTTAATTGGGGCGGAGACCCAGTACTTC. Looking up the rest from reference TRBV11-3 and TRBJ2-5 gives the full variable domain: EAGVVQSPRYKIIEKKQPVAFWCNPISGHNTLYWYLQNLGQGPELLIRYENEEAVDDSQLPKDRFSAERLKGVDSTLKIQPAELGDSAVYLCASSLIGAETQYFGPGTRLLVL.

This clonotype was counted at least ten times. The J gene is TRBJ2-1, the V gene TRBV5-5; no reliable D call. Per germline, CDR1 SGHKS and CDR2 YYEKEE (reference sequence). V lost 4 bases and J lost 0, with 17 bases in between. CDR3 length: 17 amino acids. CDR3 protein: CASSATEPWSSYNEQFF. The CDR3 bases are TGTGCCAGCAGCGCCACGGAGCCCTGGAGCTCCTACAATGAGCAGTTCTTC.

Remarks on this clonotype: Since no conserved phenylalanine or tryptophan closes the CDR3, a read error is the likely cause. The chain recombines TRBV10-1 with TRBJ1-1; D is possibly TRBD1 (6 bases). Germline V lookup: CDR1 WNHNN, CDR2 SYGVQD (reference sequence). V was shortened by 0 bases and J by 6 bases, with 11 bases between the two germline ends. This CDR3 is built from 14 residues. The CDR3 DNA is TGCGCCAGCAGTGAGTCAGGAGGGGGGGCTGAAGCTTTCTTA. Protein product: CASSESGGGAEAFL.

The J gene is TRBJ2-1, the V gene TRBV5-4; no reliable D call. There are 14 residues in the CDR3. V lost 1 base, J lost 6 bases, and 11 bases lay in between. Looked up from germline, CDR1 is SGHNT and CDR2 is YYREEE (reference sequence). The CDR3 spells CASSLFGPINEQFF. CDR3 DNA: TGTGCCAGCAGCTTGTTTGGGCCGATCAATGAGCAGTTCTTC.

V and J are TRBV4-1 and TRBJ1-3; D is uncertain. Germline V CDR1 and CDR2: MGHRA, YSYEKL. Between the trimmed V and J ends, which lost 0 bases and 0 bases, there was a span of 9 bases. CDR3 length: 16 residues. In nucleotides, the CDR3 is TGCGCCAGCAGCCAAGAAACTGCCGGCTCTGGAAACACCATATATTTT. Translating gives CASSQETAGSGNTIYF.

The chain uses TRBV28 and TRBJ2-7; 10 bases align to TRBD1. The trim removed 6 bases at V and 7 bases at J, leaving 12 bases unmatched. CDR1 is MDHEN, CDR2 SYDVKM, per germline. The CDR3 is made up of 15 amino acids. This CDR3 is CASSLGTGVLREQYF. In DNA, the CDR3 is TGTGCCAGCAGCCTCGGGACAGGGGTTTTGAGGGAGCAGTACTTC.